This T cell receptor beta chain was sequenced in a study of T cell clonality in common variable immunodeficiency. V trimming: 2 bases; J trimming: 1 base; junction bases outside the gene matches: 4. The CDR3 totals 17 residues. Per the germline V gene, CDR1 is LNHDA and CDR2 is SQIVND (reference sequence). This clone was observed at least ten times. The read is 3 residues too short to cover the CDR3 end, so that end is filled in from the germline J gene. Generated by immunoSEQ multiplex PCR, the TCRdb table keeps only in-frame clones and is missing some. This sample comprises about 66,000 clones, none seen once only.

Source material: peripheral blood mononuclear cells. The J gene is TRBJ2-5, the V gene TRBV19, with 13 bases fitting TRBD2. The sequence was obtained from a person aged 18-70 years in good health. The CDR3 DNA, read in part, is TGTGCCAGTAGTATAACCGGGACTAGCGGGACCCAAGAGACC. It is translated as CASSITGTSGTQET. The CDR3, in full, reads CASSITGTSGTQETQYF.